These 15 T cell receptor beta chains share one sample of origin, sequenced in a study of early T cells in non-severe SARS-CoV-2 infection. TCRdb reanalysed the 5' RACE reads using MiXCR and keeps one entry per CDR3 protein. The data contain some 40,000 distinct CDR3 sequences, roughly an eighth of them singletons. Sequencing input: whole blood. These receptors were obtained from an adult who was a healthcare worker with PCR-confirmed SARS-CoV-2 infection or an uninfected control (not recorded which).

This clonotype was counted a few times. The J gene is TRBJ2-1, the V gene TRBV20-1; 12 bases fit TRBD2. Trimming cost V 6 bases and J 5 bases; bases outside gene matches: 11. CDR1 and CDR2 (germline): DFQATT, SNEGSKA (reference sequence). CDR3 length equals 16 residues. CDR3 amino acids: CSADRTSGRRDNEQFF. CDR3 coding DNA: TGCAGTGCAGACCGTACTAGCGGGAGGCGTGACAATGAGCAGTTCTTC.

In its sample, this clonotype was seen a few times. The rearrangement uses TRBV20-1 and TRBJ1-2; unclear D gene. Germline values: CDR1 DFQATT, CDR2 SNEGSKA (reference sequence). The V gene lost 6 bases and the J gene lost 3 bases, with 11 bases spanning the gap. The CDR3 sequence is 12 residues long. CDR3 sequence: CSASPGDYGYTF. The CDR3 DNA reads TGCAGTGCCTCACCGGGTGACTATGGCTACACCTTC.

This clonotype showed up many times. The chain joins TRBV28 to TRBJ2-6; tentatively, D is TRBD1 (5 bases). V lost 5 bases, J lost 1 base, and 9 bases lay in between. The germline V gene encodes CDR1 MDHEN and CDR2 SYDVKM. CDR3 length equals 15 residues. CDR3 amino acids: CASSIQGSGANVLTF. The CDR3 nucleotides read TGTGCCAGCAGTATCCAGGGATCTGGGGCCAACGTCCTGACTTTC.

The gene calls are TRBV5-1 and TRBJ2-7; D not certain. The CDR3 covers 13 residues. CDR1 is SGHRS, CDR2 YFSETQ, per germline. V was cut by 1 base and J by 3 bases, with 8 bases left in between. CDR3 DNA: TGCGCCAGCAGCTTGAGGTCCGTCTACGAGCAGTACTTC. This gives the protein CASSLRSVYEQYF.

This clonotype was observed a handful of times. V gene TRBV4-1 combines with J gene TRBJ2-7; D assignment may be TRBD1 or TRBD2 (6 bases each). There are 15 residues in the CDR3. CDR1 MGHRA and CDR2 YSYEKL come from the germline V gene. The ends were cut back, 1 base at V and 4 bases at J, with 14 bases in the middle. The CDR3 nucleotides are TGCGCCAGCAGCCAAGTAACCGGGGGCAAATACGAGCAGTACTTC. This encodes CASSQVTGGKYEQYF.

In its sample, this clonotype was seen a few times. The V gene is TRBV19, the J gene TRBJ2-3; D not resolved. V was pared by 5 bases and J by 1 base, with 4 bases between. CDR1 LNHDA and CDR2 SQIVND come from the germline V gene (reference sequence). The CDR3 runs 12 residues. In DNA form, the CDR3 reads TGTGCCAGTAGTTGGGGCACAGATACGCAGTATTTT. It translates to CASSWGTDTQYF.

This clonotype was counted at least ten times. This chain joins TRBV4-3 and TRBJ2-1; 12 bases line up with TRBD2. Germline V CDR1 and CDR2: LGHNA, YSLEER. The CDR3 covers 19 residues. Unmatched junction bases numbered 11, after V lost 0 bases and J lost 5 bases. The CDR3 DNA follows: TGCGCCAGCAGCCAAGATCGAGCTAGCGGGAGGGCCAGGGACAATGAGCAGTTCTTC. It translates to CASSQDRASGRARDNEQFF.

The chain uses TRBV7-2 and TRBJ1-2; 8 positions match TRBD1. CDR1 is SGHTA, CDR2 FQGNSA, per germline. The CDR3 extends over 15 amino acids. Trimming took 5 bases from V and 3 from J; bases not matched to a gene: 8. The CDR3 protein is CASSPPTGVYYGYTF. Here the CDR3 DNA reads TGTGCCAGCAGCCCCCCGACAGGGGTCTACTATGGCTACACCTTC.

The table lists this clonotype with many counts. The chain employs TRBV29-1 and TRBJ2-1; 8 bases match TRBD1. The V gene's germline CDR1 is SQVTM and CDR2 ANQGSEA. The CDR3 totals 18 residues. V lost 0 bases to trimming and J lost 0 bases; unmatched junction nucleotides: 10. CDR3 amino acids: CSVEDGQGTWSSYNEQFF. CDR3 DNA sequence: TGCAGCGTTGAAGATGGACAGGGAACATGGAGCTCCTACAATGAGCAGTTCTTC.

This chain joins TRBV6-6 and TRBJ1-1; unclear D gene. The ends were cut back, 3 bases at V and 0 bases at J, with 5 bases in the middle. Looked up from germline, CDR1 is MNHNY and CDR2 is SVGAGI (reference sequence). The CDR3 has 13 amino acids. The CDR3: CASSYPMNTEAFF. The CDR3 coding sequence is TGTGCCAGCAGTTATCCTATGAACACTGAAGCTTTCTTT.

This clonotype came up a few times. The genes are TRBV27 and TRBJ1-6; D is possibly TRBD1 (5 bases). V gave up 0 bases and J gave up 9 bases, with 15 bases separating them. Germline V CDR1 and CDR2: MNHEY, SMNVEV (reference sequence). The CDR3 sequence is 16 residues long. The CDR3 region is CASSLSGEGPTSPLHF. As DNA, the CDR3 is TGTGCCAGCAGTTTATCGGGTGAGGGGCCTACTTCACCCCTCCACTTT.

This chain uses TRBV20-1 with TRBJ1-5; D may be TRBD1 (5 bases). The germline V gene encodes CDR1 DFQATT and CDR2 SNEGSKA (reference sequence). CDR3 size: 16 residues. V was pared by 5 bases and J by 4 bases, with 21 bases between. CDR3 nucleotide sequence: TGCAGTGCTGTCTCAGGAGGGGCGGGTGGGAATCAGCCCCAGCATTTT. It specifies CSAVSGGAGGNQPQHF.

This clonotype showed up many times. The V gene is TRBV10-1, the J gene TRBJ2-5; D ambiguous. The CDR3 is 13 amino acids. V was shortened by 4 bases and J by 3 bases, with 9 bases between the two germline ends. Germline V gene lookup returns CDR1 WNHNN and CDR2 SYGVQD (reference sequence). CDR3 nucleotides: TGCGCCAGCAGTGGACGGGTAGAAGAGACCCAGTACTTC. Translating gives CASSGRVEETQYF.

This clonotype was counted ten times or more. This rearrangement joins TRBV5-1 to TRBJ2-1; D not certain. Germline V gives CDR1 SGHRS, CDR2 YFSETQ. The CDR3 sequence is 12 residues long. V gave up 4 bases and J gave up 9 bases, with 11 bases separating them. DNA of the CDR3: TGCGCCAGCAGCCTCCCCTCGGCTGAGCAGTTCTTC. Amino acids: CASSLPSAEQFF.

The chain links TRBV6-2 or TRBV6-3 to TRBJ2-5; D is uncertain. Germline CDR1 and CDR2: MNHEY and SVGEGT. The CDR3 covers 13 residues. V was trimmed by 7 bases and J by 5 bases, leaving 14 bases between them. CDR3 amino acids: CASIDDGIETQYF. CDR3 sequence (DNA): TGTGCCAGCATCGACGATGGGATTGAGACCCAGTACTTC.